This TCR beta chain comes out of a study of blood T cell repertoires in COVID-19. Study-wide context: COVID-19 samples from acute and convalescent phases originated in the United States, Italy and Spain. PBMCs, B-cell-depleted T cells, or T cells provided the cDNA or gDNA that made up the material.

As handled by the study authors: Researchers report that nucleated cell counts were estimated from reference gene primer amplification. Only in-frame clones appear in the TCRdb table, and some are missing; sequencing was by immunoSEQ multiplex PCR. V, J and clone size are those of that table, while D and trimming were read from the DNA. The top ten clones hold 9.2% of a sample with 63,000 or so clones, roughly 81% of them seen once. Germline V gene lookup returns CDR1 SGHTA and CDR2 FQGNSA. J lost 6 bases, V lost 5 bases, and 14 bases had no gene match. This CDR3 has 17 residues. The V call is TRBV7-2, the J call TRBJ2-1, with 9 bases that match TRBD1. Sequencing used peripheral blood. This clonotype originated in a human donor in a cohort sampled during active COVID-19. CDR3 sequence reads: CASSELPGTGLSNEQFF. The CDR3 DNA is TGTGCCAGCAGCGAATTACCCGGGACAGGGTTGTCCAATGAGCAGTTCTTC.